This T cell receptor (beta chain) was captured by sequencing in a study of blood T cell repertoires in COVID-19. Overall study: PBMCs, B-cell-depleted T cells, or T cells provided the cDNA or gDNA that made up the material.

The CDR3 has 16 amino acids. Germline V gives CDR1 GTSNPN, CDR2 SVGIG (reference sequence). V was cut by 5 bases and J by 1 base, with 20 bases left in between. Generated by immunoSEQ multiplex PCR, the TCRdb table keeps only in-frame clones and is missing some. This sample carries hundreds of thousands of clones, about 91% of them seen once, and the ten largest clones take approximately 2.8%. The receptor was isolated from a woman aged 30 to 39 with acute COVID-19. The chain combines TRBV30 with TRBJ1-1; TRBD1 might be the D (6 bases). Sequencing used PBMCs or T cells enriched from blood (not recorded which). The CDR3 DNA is TGTGCCTGGCAGGTGAGGGGGGGTTCCGGGAACACTGAAGCTTTCTTT. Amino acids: CAWQVRGGSGNTEAFF.